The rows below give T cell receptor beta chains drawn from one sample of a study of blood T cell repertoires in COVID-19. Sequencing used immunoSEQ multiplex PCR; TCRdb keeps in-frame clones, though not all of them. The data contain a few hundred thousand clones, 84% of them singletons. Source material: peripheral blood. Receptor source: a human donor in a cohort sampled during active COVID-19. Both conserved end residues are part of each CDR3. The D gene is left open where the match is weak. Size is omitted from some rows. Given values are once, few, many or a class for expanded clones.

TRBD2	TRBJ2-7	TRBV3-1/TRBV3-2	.	CASSPGLAGNYEQYF	TGTGCCAGCAGCCCCGGACTAGCGGGAAACTACGAGCAGTACTTC
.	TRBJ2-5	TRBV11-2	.	CASSFNTPSGLGAQYF	TGTGCCAGCAGCTTTAATACGCCCTCAGGGTTAGGGGCCCAGTACTTC
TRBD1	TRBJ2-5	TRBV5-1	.	CASSLRQGEVQETQYF	TGCGCCAGCAGCTTGAGACAGGGAGAGGTCCAAGAGACCCAGTACTTC
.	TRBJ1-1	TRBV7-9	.	CASSGGSNTEAFF	TGTGCCAGCAGTGGAGGGTCGAACACTGAAGCTTTCTTT
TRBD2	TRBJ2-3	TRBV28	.	CASSPLGTSTTDTQYF	TGTGCCAGCAGTCCCCTTGGGACTAGCACCACAGATACGCAGTATTTT
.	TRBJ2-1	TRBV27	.	CASSPHDNDNEQFF	TGTGCCAGCAGTCCCCACGACAACGACAATGAGCAGTTCTTC
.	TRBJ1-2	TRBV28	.	CATLKGGYGYTF	TGTGCCACCCTCAAGGGAGGCTATGGCTACACCTTC
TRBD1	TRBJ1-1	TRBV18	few	CASSPRTGWNMNTEAFF	TGTGCCAGCTCACCAAGGACAGGGTGGAACATGAACACTGAAGCTTTCTTT
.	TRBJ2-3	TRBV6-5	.	CASIASRGSDTQYF	TGTGCCAGCATTGCAAGTCGGGGGTCGGATACGCAGTATTTT
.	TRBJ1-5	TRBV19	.	CASSIVLPDEQGTYQPQHF	TGTGCCAGTAGTATAGTCTTGCCGGACGAGCAGGGTACATATCAGCCCCAGCATTTT
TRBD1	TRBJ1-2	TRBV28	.	CASSPGQGAYYGYTF	TGTGCCAGCAGTCCCGGACAGGGAGCCTACTATGGCTACACCTTC
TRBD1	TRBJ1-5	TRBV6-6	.	CASTLRPGGPNQPQHF	TGTGCCAGCACCCTGCGGCCAGGGGGCCCCAATCAGCCCCAGCATTTT
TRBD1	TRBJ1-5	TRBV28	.	CASSLDRAQPQHF	TGTGCCAGCAGTCTTGACAGGGCCCAGCCCCAGCATTTT
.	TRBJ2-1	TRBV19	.	CASSKTSFEQFF	TGTGCCAGTAGTAAGACTAGTTTCGAGCAGTTCTTC